This entry lists 31 T cell receptor beta chains sequenced from one sample in a study of OX40 agonist ivuxolimab in advanced cancers. Measured with immunoSEQ multiplex PCR; TCRdb has only the in-frame clones, and not every one. Among tens of thousands of clones listed, approximately 87% were seen once. This specimen was CD4+ or CD8+ T cells sorted from blood, taken in a trial of the OX40 agonist ivuxolimab. Every receptor here comes from an adult with an advanced solid tumor such as melanoma, head and neck, liver or kidney cancer.

The chain carries TRBV18 and TRBJ2-1; no reliable D call. Germline V gene data show CDR1 as KGHSH and CDR2 as LQKENI. The V and J ends lost 3 bases and 7 bases respectively, with 7 bases between them. The CDR3 has 12 residues. CDR3 DNA sequence: TGTGCCAGCTCACCGACTCCTAATGAGCAGTTCTTC. This sequence encodes CASSPTPNEQFF.

V usage is TRBV5-3 and J usage is TRBJ1-1; 8 bases align to TRBD1. TRBV5-3 is flagged as an ORF with uncertain function. The length of the CDR3 is 13 residues. V shed 4 bases and J 4 bases; nucleotides not matched to a gene: 3. CDR3 in amino acids: CARSGQGGTEAFF. CDR3 in DNA: TGTGCCAGAAGCGGACAGGGCGGCACTGAAGCTTTCTTT.

The chain employs TRBV2 and TRBJ1-1; 12 nucleotides agree with TRBD1. This CDR3 has 16 residues. Looked up from germline, CDR1 is SNHLY and CDR2 is FYNNEI. Trimming removed 6 bases from V and 5 bases from J; junction bases left unmatched: 10. This CDR3 is CASSGTGGRGGTEAFF. CDR3 sequence (DNA): TGTGCCAGCAGCGGGACAGGGGGCCGAGGAGGAACTGAAGCTTTCTTT.

J is TRBJ2-1 and V is TRBV5-1; D may be TRBD2 (7 bases). V shed 4 bases and J shed 8 bases, with 19 bases lying between them. The germline V gene has CDR1 SGHRS and CDR2 YFSETQ. The CDR3 is 15 residues long. CDR3 amino acids: CASSPKVGGGDEQFF. The CDR3 DNA reads TGCGCCAGCAGCCCTAAGGTGGGGGGGGGCGATGAGCAGTTCTTC.

The chain uses TRBV2 and TRBJ1-5; D gene ambiguous. V lost 6 bases to trimming and J lost 0 bases, with 6 bases between them. There are 13 residues in the CDR3. Germline values: CDR1 SNHLY, CDR2 FYNNEI. The CDR3 nucleotides read TGTGCCAGCAGACGGGATAGCAATCAGCCCCAGCATTTT. Translation gives CASRRDSNQPQHF.

This clone came up once. The chain carries TRBV28 and TRBJ1-4, with a possible D match to TRBD1 (5 bases). CDR3 size: 15 residues. The ends were cut back, 3 bases at V and 0 bases at J, with 8 bases in the middle. Germline CDR1 is MDHEN and CDR2 is SYDVKM. This CDR3 reads CASSFQTATNEKLFF. CDR3 in DNA: TGTGCCAGCAGTTTCCAGACAGCAACTAATGAAAAACTGTTTTTT.

The V call is TRBV19, the J call TRBJ1-2; TRBD1 aligns across 9 bases. With 6 bases clipped from V and 6 bases from J, the junction kept 14 bases outside the gene matches. This CDR3 contains 16 residues. The germline V gene has CDR1 LNHDA and CDR2 SQIVND (reference sequence). The CDR3 sequence: CASSALGTGRSHGYTF. CDR3 sequence (DNA): TGTGCCAGTAGCGCGTTAGGGACAGGGAGGTCCCATGGCTACACCTTC.

The V gene is TRBV9, the J gene TRBJ1-2; 7 nucleotides match TRBD1. V trimming: 4 bases; J trimming: 5 bases; junction bases outside the gene matches: 11. The CDR3 is 15 amino acids. CDR1 is SGDLS and CDR2 is YYNGEE in the germline V gene. The CDR3 reads CASSPRQGRAYGYTF. In nucleotides, the CDR3 is TGTGCCAGCAGCCCCCGACAGGGTAGGGCTTATGGCTACACCTTC.

This clone showed up just a few times. The germline gene is not matched at one end of the junction; a read error may be the cause. The chain employs TRBV7-7 and TRBJ2-5, with a possible D match to TRBD2 (5 bases). This CDR3 is 15 amino acids long. CDR1 is SSHAT and CDR2 is FNYEAQ in the germline V gene (reference sequence). For the CDR3, the DNA is TGTGCTAGCAGCCTGGGCGCGGGTGTTCCGGAGACCCAGTACTTC. Translated: CASSLGAGVPETQYF.

This chain connects TRBV7-8 to TRBJ1-6; no reliable D call. Germline CDR1 and CDR2: SGHVS and FQNEAQ. CDR3 size: 15 residues. V was shortened by 2 bases and J by 4 bases, with 9 bases between the two germline ends. The CDR3 sequence: CASSLLESYNSPLHF. The CDR3 region has the DNA TGTGCCAGCAGCTTATTAGAATCGTATAATTCACCCCTCCACTTT.

The V and J genes are TRBV5-1 and TRBJ2-5; D perhaps matches TRBD2 (6 bases). This CDR3 comprises 15 residues. V dropped 0 bases and J dropped 5 bases, with 14 bases sitting between them. Germline-derived CDR1 and CDR2 are SGHRS and YFSETQ. The CDR3 nucleotides read TGCGCCAGCAGCTTGGGTGCGGGGCCGGGGGAGACCCAGTACTTC. This sequence encodes CASSLGAGPGETQYF.

The genes are TRBV5-4 and TRBJ1-2; TRBD1 might be the D (5 bases). Trimming removed 4 bases from V and 5 bases from J, with 15 bases in between. Germline V CDR1 and CDR2: SGHNT, YYREEE (reference sequence). The CDR3 spans 14 residues. CDR3 amino acids: CASSMAQAGYGYTF. In DNA, the CDR3 is TGTGCCAGCAGCATGGCACAGGCGGGTTATGGCTACACCTTC.

The chain employs TRBV2 and TRBJ1-1; D unresolved. Germline V gene data show CDR1 as SNHLY and CDR2 as FYNNEI. This CDR3 is built from 16 residues. Deletions cut 0 bases from V and 4 bases from J, with 15 bases between. The DNA for the CDR3 is TGTGCCAGCAGTGAAGCGCGGATAGGGATCATCACTGAAGCTTTCTTT. Its translation is CASSEARIGIITEAFF. Based on the CDR3 plus reference TRBV2 and TRBJ1-1, the full variable domain is EPEVTQTPSHQVTQMGQEVILRCVPISNHLYFYWYRQILGQKVEFLVSFYNNEISEKSEIFDDQFSVERPDGSNFTLKIRSTKLEDSAMYFCASSEARIGIITEAFFGQGTRLTVV.

This sequence joins TRBV7-2 and TRBJ2-1; the match to TRBD2 covers 7 bases. The CDR3 is made up of 14 amino acids. V gave up 1 base and J gave up 7 bases; unmatched junction bases: 4. Germline V lookup: CDR1 SGHTA, CDR2 FQGNSA. The CDR3 loop is CASSLVGGRNEQFF. The CDR3 DNA reads TGTGCCAGCAGCTTAGTGGGAGGGCGGAATGAGCAGTTCTTC.

The V and J genes are TRBV5-4 and TRBJ1-2; no clear D. In germline, CDR1 is SGHNT, CDR2 YYREEE (reference sequence). V lost 0 bases to trimming and J lost 6 bases, with 9 bases between them. The CDR3 runs to 13 residues. The CDR3 loop reads CASSLVEGHGYTF. The CDR3 region has the DNA TGTGCCAGCAGCTTGGTGGAGGGCCATGGCTACACCTTC.

The chain links TRBV7-6 to TRBJ2-7; the D is unclear. Germline values: CDR1 SGHVS, CDR2 FNYEAQ. This CDR3 region has 14 residues. Trimming stripped 2 bases from V and 4 bases from J, with 12 bases between. CDR3 in DNA: TGTGCCAGCAGCTTAAACCCCGTCCTTTACGAGCAGTACTTC. The encoded protein is CASSLNPVLYEQYF.

This chain's CDR3 is CASSPGGSYEQYF. For the CDR3, the DNA is TGTGCCAGCAGCCCGGGAGGTAGTTACGAGCAGTACTTC. The chain uses TRBV5-6 and TRBJ2-7; TRBD2 agrees at 7 bases. CDR3 length equals 13 residues. Trimming took 4 bases from V and 4 from J; bases not matched to a gene: 5. Germline V gene sequence: CDR1 SGHDT, CDR2 YYEEEE.

The CDR3 reads CASSVGGFGQGGGETQYF. CDR3 in DNA: TGTGCCAGCAGCGTAGGGGGATTCGGACAGGGTGGTGGCGAGACCCAGTACTTC. The rearrangement uses TRBV9 and TRBJ2-5; 8 bases agree with TRBD1. CDR3 length: 18 residues. Germline CDR1 is SGDLS and CDR2 is YYNGEE. V gave up 0 bases and J gave up 5 bases; unmatched junction bases: 15.

The chain links TRBV30 to TRBJ1-1, with a possible D match to TRBD1 (5 bases). Germline V gene sequence: CDR1 GTSNPN, CDR2 SVGIG (reference sequence). V lost 2 bases and J lost 10, with 14 bases in between. The CDR3 is 12 residues long. CDR3 sequence reads: CAWSLQGVGAFF. Written as DNA, the CDR3 is TGTGCCTGGAGTCTCCAGGGTGTGGGAGCTTTCTTT.

V is TRBV5-1 and J is TRBJ2-5; 15 bases map to TRBD2. This CDR3 comprises 16 residues. Per the germline V gene, CDR1 is SGHRS and CDR2 is YFSETQ. With V trimmed by 4 bases and J by 2 bases, 3 bases remained unmatched. The CDR3 DNA is TGCGCCAGCAGCCCAGGACTAGCGGGGGGGCAAGAGACCCAGTACTTC. Translation: CASSPGLAGGQETQYF.

This clone showed up just once. This sequence joins TRBV28 and TRBJ2-7, with 10 bases fitting TRBD2. The trim removed 1 base at V and 6 bases at J, leaving 3 bases unmatched. Germline V gene sequence: CDR1 MDHEN, CDR2 SYDVKM. The CDR3 is made up of 14 amino acids. CDR3 loop: CASSLSSGRVEQYF. CDR3 in DNA: TGTGCCAGCAGTTTATCCAGCGGGAGGGTCGAGCAGTACTTC.

The rearrangement links TRBV2 to TRBJ1-1, with D uncertain. The CDR3 runs to 14 residues. The V end lost 4 bases, the J end lost 6 bases, and 15 bases lay between the germline ends. CDR1 and CDR2 from the germline V gene are SNHLY and FYNNEI. The CDR3 DNA follows: TGTGCCAGCAGTGTATCAGATGTTGGGGCTGAAGCTTTCTTT. Protein sequence: CASSVSDVGAEAFF.

The chain uses TRBV5-4 and TRBJ2-2; D gene uncertain. In germline, CDR1 is SGHNT, CDR2 YYREEE (reference sequence). The V and J ends lost 4 bases and 5 bases respectively, with 9 bases between them. CDR3 length: 13 amino acids. The CDR3 DNA reads as TGTGCCAGCAGCCTACGCCGAACCGGGGAGCTGTTTTTT. Residues: CASSLRRTGELFF.

This clone was found once. The genes are TRBV30 and TRBJ2-4; no clear D gene. Trimming stripped 2 bases from V and 0 bases from J, with 2 bases between. Germline V gene sequence: CDR1 GTSNPN, CDR2 SVGIG (reference sequence). This CDR3 comprises 12 residues. The CDR3 reads CAWSLAKNIQYF. CDR3 nucleotide sequence: TGTGCCTGGAGTTTAGCCAAAAACATTCAGTACTTC. Based on the CDR3 plus reference TRBV30 and TRBJ2-4, the full variable domain is SQTIHQWPATLVQPVGSPLSLECTVEGTSNPNLYWYRQAAGRGLQLLFYSVGIGQISSEVPQNLSASRPQDRQFILSSKKLLLSDSGFYLCAWSLAKNIQYFGAGTRLSVL.

Here the CDR3 DNA reads TGTGCCAGCTCGCCAACCGGGACAGGGGGCTACCAAGAGACCCAGTACTTC. It translates to CASSPTGTGGYQETQYF. V is TRBV18 and J is TRBJ2-5; 12 bases agree with TRBD1. The germline CDR1 and CDR2 sequences are KGHSH and LQKENI. V shed 6 bases, J shed 0 bases, and the junction held 8 bases outside the gene matches. The CDR3 is 17 residues long.

J is TRBJ2-2 and V is TRBV7-7, with TRBD2 matching over 11 bases. The CDR3 totals 17 residues. Germline CDR1 reads SSHAT; CDR2 reads FNYEAQ (reference sequence). The chain's CDR3 is CAIADISGRVDTGELFF. Here the CDR3 DNA reads TGTGCTATTGCGGACATTAGCGGGAGGGTGGATACCGGGGAGCTGTTTTTT.

This clone has just one count. J is TRBJ2-5 and V is TRBV4-2; D assignment may be TRBD1 or TRBD2 (5 bases each). This CDR3 is 17 amino acids long. Trimming cost V 0 bases and J 5 bases, with 19 bases left between them. Per the germline V gene, CDR1 is LGHNA and CDR2 is YNFKEQ. The CDR3 is CASSQEMVTGRAETQYF. Written as DNA, the CDR3 is TGTGCCAGCAGCCAAGAAATGGTGACGGGGCGTGCGGAGACCCAGTACTTC.

The rearrangement joins TRBV6-1 to TRBJ1-6; D is uncertain. V lost 6 bases, J lost 3 bases, and 12 bases lay in between. CDR1 is MNHNS, CDR2 SASEGT, per germline. The CDR3 runs to 15 residues. The CDR3 DNA sequence: TGTGCCAGCAGGGATTACAGCAACTATAATTCACCCCTCCACTTT. Protein product: CASRDYSNYNSPLHF.

V gene TRBV19 combines with J gene TRBJ2-4; TRBD2 matches at 14 bases. The CDR3 consists of 19 residues. V trimming: 4 bases; J trimming: 1 base; junction bases outside the gene matches: 9. Germline V gene data show CDR1 as LNHDA and CDR2 as SQIVND (reference sequence). The CDR3 bases are TGTGCCAGTAGTACGACCGGGACTAGCGGGAGTACGGCCAAAAACATTCAGTACTTC. Translation: CASSTTGTSGSTAKNIQYF.

The chain couples TRBV2 to TRBJ2-1, with 7 bases lining up with TRBD1. The CDR3 loop spans 14 amino acids. V was clipped by 4 bases and J by 4 bases; unmatched bases: 4. The V gene's germline CDR1 is SNHLY and CDR2 FYNNEI. CDR3 nucleotide sequence: TGTGCCAGCAGTGTTACAGGGGTGTACAATGAGCAGTTCTTC. It is translated as CASSVTGVYNEQFF.

This clone was seen a single time. V gene TRBV7-3 combines with J gene TRBJ2-7; D unresolved. Between the trimmed V and J ends, which lost 6 bases and 3 bases, there was a span of 15 bases. The CDR3 has 14 residues. Looked up from germline, CDR1 is SGHTA and CDR2 is FQGTGA. The DNA for the CDR3 is TGTGCCAGCAGACCCGACCCCGGTGACTACGAGCAGTACTTC. Protein sequence: CASRPDPGDYEQYF. Complete variable domain (other parts from reference TRBV7-3 and TRBJ2-7): GAGVSQTPSNKVTEKGKYVELRCDPISGHTALYWYRQSLGQGPEFLIYFQGTGAADDSGLPNDRFFAVRPEGSVSTLKIQRTERGDSAVYLCASRPDPGDYEQYFGPGTRLTVT.